This is a list of T cell receptor beta chains from one sample in a study of T cells after yellow fever vaccination. TCRdb re-called the 5' RACE reads through MiXCR, storing one row per CDR3 protein. Of some 69,000 distinct CDR3 sequences in the sample, approximately 6.2% are singletons; the top ten hold less than 2.5%. The source material was CD4+ T cells sorted from PBMCs, sampled about 2 weeks after the first yellow fever vaccination. The receptors here all came from a man between 18 and 35 years old who received the YFV17D yellow fever vaccine. CDR3s include the opening cysteine and the closing phenylalanine or tryptophan. The D gene is left open where the match is weak. Size values are once, few and many counts, or a class for expanded clones, and some rows have none.

>TRBV6-2/TRBV6-3|TRBJ1-5|-|many
TGTGCCAGCAGACCTCAAACCATCCTGCAGCCCCAGCATTTT
CASRPQTILQPQHF
>TRBV7-2|TRBJ2-1|-|many
TGTGCCAGCAGCTTAGTTATGGCAGGGGAAGGTGAGCAGTTCTTC
CASSLVMAGEGEQFF
>TRBV7-9|TRBJ2-3|-|many
TGTGCCAGCAGCTTCCAGGGGGATACGCAGTATTTT
CASSFQGDTQYF
>TRBV30|TRBJ1-3|TRBD1|many
TGTGCCGGCGACAGGGCCTCTGGAAACACCATATATTTT
CAGDRASGNTIYF
>TRBV7-9|TRBJ1-2|-|many
TGTGCCAGCAGCTTACAGGGAGCTAACTATGGCTACACCTTC
CASSLQGANYGYTF
>TRBV19|TRBJ2-6|-|many
TGTGCCAGCCTCCAGGGTGGTGGGGCCAACGTCCTGACTTTC
CASLQGGGANVLTF
>TRBV4-2|TRBJ1-1|-|many
TGTGCCAGCAGCCAACCCAGGGCCTCGAACACTGAAGCTTTCTTT
CASSQPRASNTEAFF
>TRBV20-1|TRBJ1-1|-|many
TGCAGTGCCCTTGAGGGGGACACTGAAGCTTTCTTT
CSALEGDTEAFF
>TRBV5-1|TRBJ2-3|-|many
TGCGCCAGCAGCTTGGACACCATCACTAGCACAGATACGCAGTATTTT
CASSLDTITSTDTQYF
>TRBV7-8|TRBJ1-1|-|many
TGTGCCAGCAGCTTAGTCGGGACCGGGAACACTGAAGCTTTCTTT
CASSLVGTGNTEAFF
>TRBV20-1|TRBJ2-1|TRBD2|many
TGCAGTGCTAGCGGGACTAGCGGGGCGGGGAATGAGCAGTTCTTC
CSASGTSGAGNEQFF
>TRBV5-6|TRBJ1-2|-|many
TGTGCCAGCAGCTTGTACGGGGCTAACTATGGCTACACCTTC
CASSLYGANYGYTF
>TRBV5-5|TRBJ2-5|-|many
TGTGCCAGCAGCAATCAGGGTGCGGAGACCCAGTACTTC
CASSNQGAETQYF
>TRBV5-5|TRBJ1-5|TRBD1|few
TGTGCCAGCAGCTTGCACGGGACAGGGATAAGGCGCAATCAGCCCCAGCATTTT
CASSLHGTGIRRNQPQHF
>TRBV7-3|TRBJ2-1|TRBD2|many
TGTGCCAGCAGCTTAACGGGCGGGGGGGAACCCAATGAGCAGTTCTTC
CASSLTGGGEPNEQFF
>TRBV5-1|TRBJ1-6|-|many
TGCGCCAGCAGCTTGGCCGATGTATGGAATTCACCCCTCCACTTT
CASSLADVWNSPLHF
>TRBV20-1|TRBJ1-1|TRBD1|many
TGCAGTGCTAGGGGCAGGGGGGACACTGAAGCTTTCTTT
CSARGRGDTEAFF
>TRBV5-5|TRBJ1-2|-|many
TGTGCCAGCAGCCTAATAAGGCCATCTGGGGGCTACACCTTC
CASSLIRPSGGYTF
>TRBV7-9|TRBJ1-5|-|many
TGTGCCAGCACCCGAGGAGGACAGCCCCAGCATTTT
CASTRGGQPQHF
>TRBV4-2|TRBJ2-5|-|-
TGTGCCAGCAGCCAATACACGGGACAAGAGACCCAGTACTTC
CASSQYTGQETQYF
>TRBV5-1|TRBJ2-3|TRBD2|many
TGCGCCAGCAGCTTGGATCCTAGCGGGGGGGAAGATACGCAGTATTTT
CASSLDPSGGEDTQYF
>TRBV20-1|TRBJ2-3|TRBD2|many
TGCAGTGCTAGGTTGGGAATAGCGGGGGGGCCGGGCACAGATACGCAGTATTTT
CSARLGIAGGPGTDTQYF
>TRBV18|TRBJ1-5|-|few
TGTGCCAGCTCACCCCCCAGGGTTGGGAGCAATCAGCCCCAGCATTTT
CASSPPRVGSNQPQHF
>TRBV7-2|TRBJ1-2|-|many
TGTGCCAGCAGCCCCCGGCGTGACGCGGGCTACACCTTC
CASSPRRDAGYTF
>TRBV11-2|TRBJ2-3|-|many
TGTGCCAGCAGCTTAGATCAGGGTACGCAGTATTTT
CASSLDQGTQYF
>TRBV20-1|TRBJ2-3|-|many
TGCAGTGCTAGCAGTGGTGGGCTGGGACACATTACAGAGAATACGCAGTATTTT
CSASSGGLGHITENTQYF
>TRBV3-1|TRBJ2-2|TRBD2|many
TGTGCCAGCAAACGTCTAGCGGGGGGGCCCGGGGAGCTGTTTTTT
CASKRLAGGPGELFF
>TRBV7-2|TRBJ1-1|-|few
TGTGCCAGCAGCTTGATGGCTGCAAGTGAGAACACTGAAGCTTTCTTT
CASSLMAASENTEAFF
>TRBV7-8|TRBJ1-2|-|-
TGTGCCAGCAGCTTATCCTGGGTCAGGGATCTTAACTATGGCTACACCTTC
CASSLSWVRDLNYGYTF
>TRBV12-3/TRBV12-4|TRBJ2-4|-|many
TGTGCCAGCAGTTCGGGACGATACCTAGCCAAAAACATTCAGTACTTC
CASSSGRYLAKNIQYF
>TRBV7-2|TRBJ2-3|TRBD2|many
TGTGCCAGCAGCATAGCGGGGGGCAGCACAGATACGCAGTATTTT
CASSIAGGSTDTQYF
>TRBV7-9|TRBJ2-7|TRBD1|many
TGTGCCAGCAGCTTAGGGGACAGGGCTGGATACGAGCAGTACTTC
CASSLGDRAGYEQYF
>TRBV5-1|TRBJ2-2|-|many
TGCGCCAGCAGGGCCGAGGGGCTAAACACCGGGGAGCTGTTTTTT
CASRAEGLNTGELFF
>TRBV3-1|TRBJ2-7|-|many
TGTGCCAGCAGTCCCATGGGGCAGGAGCAGTACTTC
CASSPMGQEQYF
>TRBV12-5|TRBJ1-5|-|many
TGTGCTAGTGGGTTGCCCTCCAGAAGCAATCAGCCCCAGCATTTT
CASGLPSRSNQPQHF
>TRBV12-3/TRBV12-4|TRBJ2-1|-|many
TGTGCCAGCAGTTTGGACACCGGTGAGCAGTTCTTC
CASSLDTGEQFF
>TRBV20-1|TRBJ1-2|-|many
TGCAGTGCTAGTGGCCAGAACTATGGCTACACCTTC
CSASGQNYGYTF
>TRBV7-2|TRBJ1-5|-|many
TGTGCCAGCAGCCCACAGGTTCGGAGTCAGCCCCAGCATTTT
CASSPQVRSQPQHF
>TRBV7-2|TRBJ1-1|TRBD1|many
TGTGCCAGCAGCAATCGCAGGGGGCTGACGAACACTGAAGCTTTCTTT
CASSNRRGLTNTEAFF
>TRBV20-1|TRBJ2-7|TRBD1|many
TGCAGTGCTAGTGCCCCGGGACAGGGGAGTAACGAGCAGTACTTC
CSASAPGQGSNEQYF
>TRBV7-9|TRBJ2-7|TRBD2|many
TGTGCCAGCAGCCCGTGGGGGGGCGAGCAGTACTTC
CASSPWGGEQYF
>TRBV7-9|TRBJ2-3|-|many
TGTGCCAGCAGCTTAGCAGTTATTACGCAGTATTTT
CASSLAVITQYF
>TRBV6-2/TRBV6-3|TRBJ1-1|-|many
TGTGCCAGCCAGCGGAACACTGAAGCTTTCTTT
CASQRNTEAFF
>TRBV9|TRBJ2-3|-|many
TGTGCCAGCAGCGAGGACGTCCCGGCGACAGATACGCAGTATTTT
CASSEDVPATDTQYF
>TRBV7-2|TRBJ1-2|TRBD1|many
TGTGCCAGCAGCTTAGGCGGACAGGGCTACTATGGCTACACCTTC
CASSLGGQGYYGYTF
>TRBV18|TRBJ1-1|-|many
TGTGCCAGCTCACTCGGACAAGACACTGAAGCTTTCTTT
CASSLGQDTEAFF
>TRBV6-2/TRBV6-3|TRBJ2-1|TRBD2|many
TGTGCCAGCAGTTACCTAGCGGGGGGTATATACAATGAGCAGTTCTTC
CASSYLAGGIYNEQFF
>TRBV4-1|TRBJ2-5|TRBD2|many
TGCGCCAGCAGCCAAGCGGGGGGGCGGTTGGAGACCCAGTACTTC
CASSQAGGRLETQYF
>TRBV5-1|TRBJ1-6|-|many
TGCGCCAGCAGCTCCCGGGTCCAGGACAATTCACCCCTCCACTTT
CASSSRVQDNSPLHF
>TRBV4-2|TRBJ1-5|-|many
TGTGCCAGCACCCAAGATAGCGGAGGGAGTTATAGCAATCAGCCCCAGCATTTT
CASTQDSGGSYSNQPQHF
>TRBV5-8|TRBJ2-1|-|many
TGTGCCAGCAGCTTCCGGAGGACTTTTCTAAGCTCCTACAATGAGCAGTTCTTC
CASSFRRTFLSSYNEQFF
>TRBV2|TRBJ1-3|-|many
TGTGCCAGCAGTGAAGCGCTCTTCCTACTCTCTGGAAACACCATATATTTT
CASSEALFLLSGNTIYF
>TRBV27|TRBJ1-6|TRBD1|many
TGTGCCAGCAGTCCGGACAGGGGGCGCGGAGGCTTGTCACCCCTCCACTTT
CASSPDRGRGGLSPLHF
>TRBV5-4|TRBJ2-3|TRBD2|many
TGTGCCAGCAGCTTTCGGACTAGCTCTGTAACAGATACGCAGTATTTT
CASSFRTSSVTDTQYF
>TRBV18|TRBJ2-5|-|many
TGTGCCAGCTCACCGGGAGAGACCCAGTACTTC
CASSPGETQYF
>TRBV4-3|TRBJ2-1|-|many
TGCGCCAGCAGCCAAGATCGGTCCAATGAGCAGTTCTTC
CASSQDRSNEQFF
>TRBV12-3/TRBV12-4|TRBJ2-7|-|many
TGTGCCAGCAGAAAAGGCCCTTCCTTTTACGAGCAGTACTTC
CASRKGPSFYEQYF
>TRBV6-1|TRBJ1-5|-|many
TGTGCCAGCAGCAGGGACTCCTCGGGGGATCAGCCCCAGCATTTT
CASSRDSSGDQPQHF
>TRBV5-5|TRBJ2-2|-|many
TGTGCCAGCAGCTTTACCACCGGGGAGCTGTTTTTT
CASSFTTGELFF